The 29 T cell receptor beta chains below come from one sample, sequenced in a study of glioma-infiltrating T cells. TCR alpha and beta CDR3 regions were amplified from RNA using iRepertoire nested multiplex PCR. TCRdb recomputed calls from the multiplex PCR reads with MiXCR, one row per CDR3 protein. The table has 110,000 or so distinct CDR3 sequences, less than 30% seen once; the top ten hold about a third. Sequencing was carried out using glioma tissue, nonneoplastic brain tissue, or PBMCs (not recorded which). The receptors were gathered from a human donor with low-grade glioma or glioblastoma, undergoing nonglioma brain surgery, or in good health (not recorded which).

Only a few counts were recorded for this clonotype. The CDR3, as DNA: TGTGCCAGCGCCGGACAGGCGGGCAATCAGCCCCAGCATTTT. Its translation: CASAGQAGNQPQHF. The gene calls are TRBV2 and TRBJ1-5; 7 positions agree with TRBD1. The CDR3 totals 14 residues. Germline assignment: CDR1 SNHLY and CDR2 FYNNEI. Trimming cost V 8 bases and J 2 bases; bases outside gene matches: 6.

This clonotype was found once. Here the CDR3 reads CASSGAGSLYEQYF. CDR3 coding DNA: TGTGCCAGCAGCGGTGCGGGAAGCCTCTACGAGCAGTACTTC. The rearrangement links TRBV7-9 to TRBJ2-7, with D possibly being TRBD2 (6 bases). The CDR3 runs 14 residues. The germline V gene has CDR1 SEHNR and CDR2 FQNEAQ (reference sequence). Trimming pared 5 bases from V and 3 bases from J, leaving 14 bases between.

Ten or more counts support this clonotype. The chain recombines TRBV20-1 with TRBJ2-2, with D possibly matching TRBD2 (5 bases). CDR3 size: 16 residues. Looked up from germline, CDR1 is DFQATT and CDR2 is SNEGSKA (reference sequence). Deletions cut 0 bases from V and 5 bases from J, with 16 bases between. CDR3 sequence reads: CSARDLGVRGTGELFF. Written as DNA, the CDR3 is TGCAGTGCTAGAGATCTCGGGGTGCGTGGGACCGGGGAGCTGTTTTTT.

This clonotype was observed at least ten times. The rearrangement joins TRBV20-1 to TRBJ2-5, with D possibly TRBD2 on 5 matching bases. CDR1 and CDR2 from the germline V gene are DFQATT and SNEGSKA (reference sequence). V was trimmed by 6 bases and J by 4 bases, leaving 18 bases between them. This CDR3 spans 14 amino acids. CDR3 region: CSAKRGQAGETQYF. The CDR3 nucleotides are TGCAGTGCCAAAAGAGGTCAGGCGGGAGAGACCCAGTACTTC.

Many counts were recorded for this clonotype. The chain uses TRBV29-1 and TRBJ2-2, with D possibly TRBD1 on 6 matching bases. The CDR3 is 14 amino acids. With 4 bases removed from V and 3 bases from J, the gap between germline ends came to 12 bases. Germline lookup yields CDR1 SQVTM and CDR2 ANQGSEA. The CDR3 nucleotides are TGCAGCGTTGCACCTCAGGGGTACACCGGGGAGCTGTTTTTT. Its translation: CSVAPQGYTGELFF.

A note on this clonotype: A much larger clone lies one base from this, so it may be a read error. The chain joins TRBV7-9 to TRBJ1-1, with 7 nucleotides matching TRBD1. The germline V gene encodes CDR1 SEHNR and CDR2 FQNEAQ (reference sequence). The CDR3 sequence is 14 residues long. V shed 7 bases and J 8 bases; nucleotides not matched to a gene: 13. In nucleotides, the CDR3 is TGTGCCAGCACATTGGCGTATGGGACAGACGAAGCTTTCTTT. This codes for CASTLAYGTDEAFF.

This chain uses TRBV5-6 with TRBJ1-4, with D maybe TRBD1 (5 bases). CDR1 and CDR2 from the germline V gene are SGHDT and YYEEEE. This CDR3 has 14 residues. V lost 5 bases to trimming and J lost 4 bases, with 12 bases between them. In DNA, the CDR3 is TGTGCCAGCAGAATCCGGGACGGTAATGAAAAACTGTTTTTT. It codes for CASRIRDGNEKLFF. The full variable domain, rest sourced from reference TRBV5-6 and TRBJ1-4, is DAGVTQSPTHLIKTRGQQVTLRCSPKSGHDTVSWYQQALGQGPQFIFQYYEEEERQRGNFPDRFSGHQFPNYSSELNVNALLLGDSALYLCASRIRDGNEKLFFGSGTQLSVL.

This clonotype has at least ten counts. The chain uses TRBV10-2 and TRBJ1-1, with D possibly TRBD1 on 6 matching bases. The V end lost 9 bases, the J end lost 10 bases, and 24 bases lay between the germline ends. This CDR3 comprises 14 residues. Per germline, CDR1 WSHSY and CDR2 SAAADI. The CDR3 nucleotides are TGCGCCAGTTACGTCGGGGGGCAGGGCCCAGCAGCTTTCTTT. Amino acids: CASYVGGQGPAAFF.

CDR3 sequence (DNA): TGCAGCGCCAGAAGGGTTAGCTCCTACGAGCAGTACTTC. It codes for CSARRVSSYEQYF. The V and J genes are TRBV20-1 and TRBJ2-7; no firm D call. The germline V gene has CDR1 DFQATT and CDR2 SNEGSKA (reference sequence). The CDR3 is 13 residues long.

This clonotype has a count of ten or more. The chain joins TRBV20-1 to TRBJ1-2; D call uncertain. V was clipped by 0 bases and J by 2 bases, with 10 bases between them. Germline V gene data show CDR1 as DFQATT and CDR2 as SNEGSKA (reference sequence). CDR3 length: 14 amino acids. CDR3 in amino acids: CSAREEKPNYGYTF. As DNA, the CDR3 is TGCAGTGCTAGAGAGGAAAAGCCCAACTATGGCTACACCTTC.

Concerning this clonotype itself: This could be a read error, since a much larger clone is one nucleotide away. The chain is built from TRBV2 and TRBJ2-5; tentatively, D is TRBD2 (5 bases). This CDR3 is 13 amino acids long. Germline loops: CDR1 SNHLY, CDR2 FYNNEI. V dropped 8 bases and J dropped 0 bases, with 10 bases sitting between them. The CDR3, as DNA: TGTGCCAGCCCAGAGGGAGACCAAGAGACCCAGTACTTC. Protein product: CASPEGDQETQYF.

Points on this clonotype: Just one base apart from a much larger clone, this may be a read error. The CDR3 DNA reads as TGTGCCACCAGCGCTACAGTGAACACTGAAGCTTTCTTT. It codes for CATSATVNTEAFF. The rearrangement joins TRBV15 to TRBJ1-1; no clear D gene. The V end was cut by 5 bases, the J end by 0 bases, with 7 bases between. The CDR3 contains 13 residues. Germline V lookup: CDR1 LNHNV, CDR2 YYDKDF (reference sequence).

A note on this clonotype: A read error may produce the germline difference seen at one junction end. V is TRBV6-1 and J is TRBJ2-7, with 7 bases matching TRBD1. The CDR3 runs 14 residues. Germline V CDR1 and CDR2: MNHNS, SASEGT. The CDR3 bases are TGTGCTAGCAGTCTCGCCTTAACAGGGGCCGAGCAGTACTTC. Its protein is CASSLALTGAEQYF.

The V call is TRBV27, the J call TRBJ2-7, with 11 bases that match TRBD2. V was pared by 2 bases and J by 2 bases, with 8 bases of the junction left unmatched. CDR1 and CDR2 from the germline V gene are MNHEY and SMNVEV (reference sequence). CDR3 length: 17 residues. The CDR3 DNA reads TGTGCCAGCAGTTTAGGGTCTAGCGGGGGGCCCCCCTACGAGCAGTACTTC. Translating gives CASSLGSSGGPPYEQYF.

V and J are TRBV5-4 and TRBJ2-1, with 8 bases matching TRBD2. Germline V gene lookup returns CDR1 SGHNT and CDR2 YYREEE (reference sequence). This CDR3 region has 15 residues. V was clipped by 6 bases and J by 10 bases; unmatched bases: 15. The CDR3 loop is CASTLERESGGEQFF. Here the CDR3 DNA reads TGTGCCAGCACCCTGGAGCGGGAGAGTGGCGGGGAGCAGTTCTTC.

This clonotype showed up just a few times. J is TRBJ1-5 and V is TRBV19, with 10 bases identical to TRBD1. The CDR3 consists of 17 residues. CDR1 and CDR2 (germline): LNHDA, SQIVND (reference sequence). The ends lost 4 bases at V and 3 bases at J; junction bases unmatched: 9. Here the CDR3 DNA reads TGTGCCAGTAGTACCCGCCGGACAGGGGGTTTCAATCAGCCCCAGCATTTT. Translation: CASSTRRTGGFNQPQHF.

A remark on this clonotype: This sequence may be a read error, since a much larger clone differs from it by one base. This chain joins TRBV6-1 and TRBJ2-7; D is unclear. V was trimmed by 10 bases and J by 4 bases, leaving 14 bases between them. The CDR3 is 12 amino acids. CDR1 is MNHNS, CDR2 SASEGT, per germline. The DNA of the CDR3 is TGTGCCATCTCGGAGTCTTTGTACGAGCAGTACTTC. It is translated as CAISESLYEQYF.

The rearrangement joins TRBV19 to TRBJ2-7; 12 positions agree with TRBD2. The CDR3 consists of 17 residues. Trimming at V came to 1 base and at J to 2 bases, leaving 6 bases not matched to a gene. Germline V lookup: CDR1 LNHDA, CDR2 SQIVND (reference sequence). The CDR3 reads CASSIVPRLAGAYEQYF. DNA of the CDR3: TGTGCCAGTAGTATAGTCCCGCGACTAGCGGGAGCCTACGAGCAGTACTTC.

This clonotype has a count of ten or more. This chain uses TRBV29-1 with TRBJ2-7; TRBD2 matches 10 bases. J lost 0 bases, V lost 3 bases, and 5 bases had no gene match. This CDR3 has 15 amino acids. Germline V gene sequence: CDR1 SQVTM, CDR2 ANQGSEA. The CDR3 DNA sequence: TGCAGCGTTGATTCTCAGCGGGAGGGCTCCTACGAGCAGTACTTC. It codes for CSVDSQREGSYEQYF.

This clonotype was recorded a few times. The chain links TRBV7-3 to TRBJ1-6, with D possibly TRBD1 on 5 matching bases. With 2 bases removed from V and 7 bases from J, the gap between germline ends came to 9 bases. Germline CDR1 and CDR2: SGHTA and FQGTGA. CDR3 length equals 14 residues. The CDR3 sequence is CASSLGGFNSPLHF. The CDR3 nucleotides are TGTGCCAGCAGCTTAGGGGGGTTCAATTCACCCCTCCACTTT. Drawing the rest from reference TRBV7-3 and TRBJ1-6, the complete variable domain is GAGVSQTPSNKVTEKGKYVELRCDPISGHTALYWYRQSLGQGPEFLIYFQGTGAADDSGLPNDRFFAVRPEGSVSTLKIQRTERGDSAVYLCASSLGGFNSPLHFGNGTRLTVT.

This clonotype was recorded many times. The V call is TRBV7-6, the J call TRBJ1-1; 8 positions agree with TRBD1. The V segment lost 5 bases and the J segment 4 bases; nucleotides outside the gene matches: 9. CDR1 and CDR2 (germline): SGHVS, FNYEAQ. This CDR3 is built from 15 residues. The CDR3 DNA reads as TGTGCCAGCAGCCCCAGGACAGGGTCCCTCACTGAAGCTTTCTTT. Protein product: CASSPRTGSLTEAFF.

The CDR3 DNA reads TGCGCCAGCGCTTCGGGCGGGGAGCTGTTTTTT. This translates into CASASGGELFF. This chain uses TRBV5-1 with TRBJ2-2, with unresolved D. The CDR3 has 11 residues. The V gene lost 7 bases and the J gene lost 7 bases, with 8 bases spanning the gap. Germline CDR1 reads SGHRS; CDR2 reads YFSETQ.

This clonotype was observed at least ten times. The chain has TRBV6-1 and TRBJ2-7; possibly TRBD2 for D (5 bases). In germline, CDR1 is MNHNS, CDR2 SASEGT. CDR3 size: 14 residues. Trimming took 6 bases from V and 0 from J, leaving 12 bases between them. CDR3 amino acids: CASRRTRDSYEQYF. In DNA, the CDR3 is TGTGCCAGCAGGCGTACTCGGGACTCCTACGAGCAGTACTTC.

Comments on this clonotype: This may be a read error: a much more frequent sequence differs by one nucleotide. The chain employs TRBV5-1 and TRBJ1-2, with D maybe TRBD1 (5 bases). CDR3 length: 14 amino acids. From germline, CDR1 is SGHRS and CDR2 YFSETQ. Between the trimmed V and J ends, which lost 2 bases and 6 bases, there was a span of 14 bases. The CDR3 sequence is CASSFGYRSDGYTF. CDR3 nucleotide sequence: TGCGCCAGCAGCTTTGGGTACAGGTCGGATGGCTACACCTTC.

This clonotype came up a few times. The chain is built from TRBV11-1 and TRBJ1-2; no firm D call. Germline assignment: CDR1 SGHAT and CDR2 FQDESV (reference sequence). This CDR3 region has 19 residues. The V gene lost 5 bases and the J gene lost 2 bases, with 27 bases spanning the gap. The CDR3 region has the DNA TGTGCCAGCAGCCCCGACCCCCCTGGGTCGATCCAAGGAAACTATGGCTACACCTTC. This codes for CASSPDPPGSIQGNYGYTF.

This clonotype was counted ten times or more. The chain uses TRBV5-1 and TRBJ2-7; D possibly matches TRBD1 or TRBD2 (5 bases each). Trimming shortened V by 2 bases and J by 3 bases, and 12 bases separated the two germline ends. The CDR3 sequence is 14 residues long. Looked up from germline, CDR1 is SGHRS and CDR2 is YFSETQ. CDR3: CASSLGDGSYEQYF. The DNA for the CDR3 is TGCGCCAGCAGCTTAGGGGACGGCAGCTACGAGCAGTACTTC.

This clonotype was recorded at least ten times. The gene calls are TRBV28 and TRBJ1-1; D is undetermined. Trimming removed 5 bases at V and 2 bases at J, with 15 bases between. The CDR3 is 15 residues long. The V gene's germline CDR1 is MDHEN and CDR2 SYDVKM. The CDR3 protein is CASSPPWGSNTEAFF. DNA of the CDR3: TGTGCCAGCAGTCCGCCCTGGGGTTCAAACACTGAAGCTTTCTTT. Full variable domain (remainder filled in from reference TRBV28 and TRBJ1-1): DVKVTQSSRYLVKRTGEKVFLECVQDMDHENMFWYRQDPGLGLRLIYFSYDVKMKEKGDIPEGYSVSREKKERFSLILESASTNQTSMYLCASSPPWGSNTEAFFGQGTRLTVV.

The rearrangement joins TRBV19 to TRBJ2-1; 7 bases fit TRBD2. The CDR3 has 17 residues. V dropped 0 bases and J dropped 5; count of bases not matched to a gene: 10. Germline V gives CDR1 LNHDA, CDR2 SQIVND (reference sequence). The CDR3: CASSIDLGGRGDNEQFF. In nucleotides, the CDR3 is TGTGCCAGTAGTATAGATCTGGGCGGGAGAGGGGACAATGAGCAGTTCTTC.

This clonotype was detected ten times or more. The chain combines TRBV15 with TRBJ2-7, with D maybe TRBD1 (6 bases). The germline V gene has CDR1 LNHNV and CDR2 YYDKDF (reference sequence). CDR3 length: 14 amino acids. The V end was cut by 5 bases, the J end by 2 bases, with 13 bases between. CDR3 DNA sequence: TGTGCCACCAGCCTCGACAGGATCACCTACGAGCAGTACTTC. This codes for CATSLDRITYEQYF. Together with reference TRBV15 and TRBJ2-7, the CDR3 gives the full variable domain: DAMVIQNPRYQVTQFGKPVTLSCSQTLNHNVMYWYQQKSSQAPKLLFHYYDKDFNNEADTPDNFQSRRPNTSFCFLDIRSPGLGDTAMYLCATSLDRITYEQYFGPGTRLTVT.